The present entry profiles one T cell receptor (beta chain) with its context. Its antigen is not known. This sample stems from a study of a mutant IDH1 vaccine in newly diagnosed glioma. The method was immunoSEQ multiplex PCR; TCRdb's version includes in-frame clones alone and lacks a portion of them. The repertoire holds 40,000 to 55,000 clones, with about 91% as singletons. The time point was: week 11, during vaccination. Alongside topical imiquimod, each dose of vaccine comprised 300 ug of mutant IDH1 20-mer peptide. Germline CDR1 is SEHNR and CDR2 is FQNEAQ (reference sequence). Trimming took 5 bases from V and 1 from J; bases not matched to a gene: 11. There are 18 residues in the CDR3.

The material was PBMCs, obtained from a glioma patient whose treatment included an IDH1 peptide vaccine. The chain is built from TRBV7-9 and TRBJ2-3, with 11 bases matching TRBD2. The receptor was isolated from a man between 50 and 59 years old with glioma. DNA of the CDR3: TGTGCCAGCAGCCCTAATTTCATGGGACTAGCGGGCACAGATACGCAGTATTTT. Translating gives CASSPNFMGLAGTDTQYF.